This TCR beta chain was sequenced during a study of shared clonotypes between healthy human individuals. Study information: Each donor contributed plates that comprised three CD4 naive, three CD4 memory, two CD8 naive and one CD8 memory. Study-level points and caveats: The sole specimen, blood, was sampled, and tissue repertoires likely differ.

200 to 250 ng DNA, tens of thousands of T cell genomes, went into each sorted-subset replicate PCR. In the original analysis: Without quality scores, immunoSEQ junctional reads could not be filtered like full-length reads. Some clones are missing from TCRdb's copy, which holds only in-frame ones; the method was immunoSEQ multiplex PCR. Clone size and V and J calls were adopted from that table, with D and trimming inferred from the DNA. The sample has some 2.1 million clones; over 85% are singletons. Regarding this clone: The antigen is unknown.

The receptor was isolated from a man between 18 and 35 years old in good health. The specimen was naive CD4+ T cells sorted from blood. The sample's subset: CD45RA+ positively selected.

CDR3 sequence reads: CASSLGGLGGRYEQYF. For the CDR3, the DNA is TGTGCCAGCAGCTTGGGGGGTCTGGGTGGAAGGTACGAGCAGTACTTC. This chain connects TRBV5-4 to TRBJ2-7, with no clear D. Trimming cost V 0 bases and J 4 bases, with 17 bases left between them. The CDR3 has 16 residues. Per germline, CDR1 SGHNT and CDR2 YYREEE (reference sequence).